Below, 8 T cell receptor beta chains from the same sample are listed, as sequenced in a study of blood T cell repertoires in COVID-19. Only in-frame clones appear in the TCRdb table, and some are missing; sequencing was by immunoSEQ multiplex PCR. The sample has a few hundred thousand clones; around nine tenths are singletons. The specimen was PBMCs or T cells enriched from blood (not recorded which). The receptors shown here come from a woman aged 30 to 39 who had recovered from COVID-19.

This clone appeared a few times. The chain has TRBV19 and TRBJ1-4; 9 bases map to TRBD1. Germline-derived CDR1 and CDR2 are LNHDA and SQIVND (reference sequence). The CDR3 is 15 residues long. The V gene end was trimmed by 4 bases and the J gene end by 6 bases; junction bases not matched to a gene: 6. The CDR3 loop is CASSTQDRGYEKLFF. CDR3 nucleotides: TGTGCCAGTAGTACCCAGGACAGGGGATATGAAAAACTGTTTTTT.

V gene TRBV5-1 combines with J gene TRBJ2-3; the match to TRBD2 covers 15 bases. The CDR3 totals 18 residues. Germline V gene sequence: CDR1 SGHRS, CDR2 YFSETQ. The V and J ends lost 0 bases and 0 bases, in that order; junction bases with no gene match: 2. The CDR3 region is CASSLEGTSGGSTDTQYF. For the CDR3, the DNA is TGCGCCAGCAGCTTGGAAGGGACTAGCGGGGGGAGCACAGATACGCAGTATTTT. Filled out from reference TRBV5-1 and TRBJ2-3, the complete variable domain reads KAGVTQTPRYLIKTRGQQVTLSCSPISGHRSVSWYQQTPGQGLQFLFEYFSETQRNKGNFPGRFSGRQFSNSRSEMNVSTLELGDSALYLCASSLEGTSGGSTDTQYFGPGTRLTVL.

This rearrangement joins TRBV5-1 to TRBJ1-6, with D possibly TRBD1 on 6 matching bases. V dropped 4 bases and J dropped 1 base, with 12 bases sitting between them. CDR3 size: 16 residues. Germline CDR1 reads SGHRS; CDR2 reads YFSETQ. As DNA, the CDR3 is TGCGCCAGCAGCAACCAACAGGGATCCTATAATTCACCCCTCCACTTT. This sequence encodes CASSNQQGSYNSPLHF. Filled out from reference TRBV5-1 and TRBJ1-6, the complete variable domain reads KAGVTQTPRYLIKTRGQQVTLSCSPISGHRSVSWYQQTPGQGLQFLFEYFSETQRNKGNFPGRFSGRQFSNSRSEMNVSTLELGDSALYLCASSNQQGSYNSPLHFGNGTRLTVT.

The gene calls are TRBV3-1 (or the pseudogene TRBV3-2) and TRBJ1-1; D is possibly TRBD1 (6 bases). The CDR3 spans 15 residues. CDR1 is LGHDT, CDR2 YNNKEL, per germline (reference sequence). V was shortened by 2 bases and J by 5 bases, with 15 bases between the two germline ends. Written as DNA, the CDR3 is TGTGCCAGCAGCCAACAAAGCACAGGGATTACTGAAGCTTTCTTT. It yields the protein CASSQQSTGITEAFF.

The chain carries TRBV27 and TRBJ1-4, with a tentative D call TRBD1 (6 bases). The V and J ends lost 2 bases and 4 bases respectively, with 17 bases between them. The CDR3 has 17 residues. CDR1 MNHEY and CDR2 SMNVEV come from the germline V gene (reference sequence). The CDR3: CASSLGGRALSNEKLFF. The DNA for the CDR3 is TGTGCCAGCAGTTTAGGGGGCAGGGCTCTGAGTAATGAAAAACTGTTTTTT.

This chain uses TRBV4-3 with TRBJ1-2; TRBD1 matches at 7 bases. Germline V lookup: CDR1 LGHNA, CDR2 YSLEER. V lost 0 bases to trimming and J lost 5 bases; unmatched junction nucleotides: 6. The CDR3 extends over 15 amino acids. CDR3 loop: CASSQDRGTVYGYTF. The CDR3 DNA is TGCGCCAGCAGCCAAGATCGGGGGACAGTTTATGGCTACACCTTC.

This chain links TRBV19 with TRBJ1-2; TRBD1 agrees at 7 bases. Germline V gene lookup returns CDR1 LNHDA and CDR2 SQIVND (reference sequence). The CDR3 has 14 residues. V lost 7 bases to trimming and J lost 0 bases; unmatched junction nucleotides: 5. The CDR3 spells CASNHRGSNYGYTF. The CDR3, as DNA: TGTGCCAGTAATCACAGGGGCTCTAACTATGGCTACACCTTC. The whole variable domain, filled in from reference TRBV19 and TRBJ1-2, reads DGGITQSPKYLFRKEGQNVTLSCEQNLNHDAMYWYRQDPGQGLRLIYYSQIVNDFQKGDIAEGYSVSREKKESFPLTVTSAQKNPTAFYLCASNHRGSNYGYTFGSGTRLTVV.

The chain carries TRBV11-2 and TRBJ1-5; D may be TRBD1 (5 bases). This CDR3 has 16 residues. CDR1 SGHAT and CDR2 FQNNGV come from the germline V gene. V was clipped by 5 bases and J by 3 bases, with 17 bases between them. CDR3 loop: CASSHVGGEYNQPQHF. The CDR3, as DNA: TGTGCCAGCAGCCATGTCGGGGGGGAATACAATCAGCCCCAGCATTTT. The variable domain in full, completed from reference TRBV11-2 and TRBJ1-5, reads EAGVAQSPRYKIIEKRQSVAFWCNPISGHATLYWYQQILGQGPKLLIQFQNNGVVDDSQLPKDRFSAERLKGVDSTLKIQPAKLEDSAVYLCASSHVGGEYNQPQHFGDGTRLSIL.